The rows below give T cell receptor beta chains drawn from one sample of a study of blood T cell repertoires in COVID-19. Clones were sequenced by immunoSEQ multiplex PCR, and TCRdb holds only the in-frame ones, with some missing. The sample gives 200,000 to 250,000 clones, around four fifths of which show up once; roughly 21% is in the top ten. Sequencing was performed on peripheral blood. These receptors were obtained from a man under 40 with active or convalescent COVID-19. Both conserved end residues are part of each CDR3. A D gene is named only where the DNA matches it firmly. Rows give clone size only sometimes, using once, few, many, or a class for an expanded clone.

TRBV4-3,TRBD2,TRBJ2-5,NA,CASSQEGSGSIQETQYF,TGCGCCAGCAGCCAAGAAGGTAGCGGGAGCATCCAAGAGACCCAGTACTTC
TRBV27,NA,TRBJ2-1,NA,CASRRGGPYNEQFF,TGTGCCAGCCGGAGGGGGGGCCCCTACAATGAGCAGTTCTTC
TRBV5-5,NA,TRBJ2-1,NA,CASSAGAGPYNEQFF,TGTGCCAGCAGCGCGGGGGCAGGGCCCTACAATGAGCAGTTCTTC
TRBV4-1,NA,TRBJ1-3,NA,CASSQAGTTGNTIYF,TGCGCCAGCAGCCAAGCCGGGACAACTGGAAACACCATATATTTT
TRBV6-5,TRBD2,TRBJ2-1,NA,CAGTSGGRRHEQFF,TGTGCCGGCACCAGCGGCGGGAGGAGGCATGAGCAGTTCTTC
TRBV19,NA,TRBJ2-7,NA,CASSSPPVYEQYF,TGTGCCAGTAGTAGTCCCCCAGTCTACGAGCAGTACTTC
TRBV5-1,NA,TRBJ2-7,NA,CASSPGGGQGHYEQYF,TGCGCCAGCAGCCCGGGAGGGGGACAGGGACACTACGAGCAGTACTTC
TRBV4-1,NA,TRBJ2-7,few,CASSQVRGSSYEQYF,TGCGCCAGCAGCCAAGTCAGGGGCAGCTCCTACGAGCAGTACTTC
TRBV24-1,NA,TRBJ2-5,NA,CATSAPLGGGETQYF,TGTGCCACCAGTGCCCCACTAGGCGGGGGCGAGACCCAGTACTTC
TRBV11-2,NA,TRBJ2-5,NA,CASSLEGARQKAQYF,TGTGCCAGCAGCTTAGAAGGAGCGCGCCAGAAGGCCCAGTACTTC
TRBV11-2,TRBD2,TRBJ2-3,NA,CASSLRLAQTITDTQYF,TGTGCCAGCAGCCTTCGACTAGCCCAAACGATTACAGATACGCAGTATTTT
TRBV27,NA,TRBJ1-5,once,CASSLEGDQPQHF,TGTGCCAGCAGTTTGGAGGGAGATCAGCCCCAGCATTTT
TRBV7-6,NA,TRBJ2-1,NA,CASSLSGEVYNEQFF,TGTGCCAGCAGCCTTAGCGGAGAAGTCTACAATGAGCAGTTCTTC
TRBV12-3/TRBV12-4,NA,TRBJ1-1,NA,CASSSGLNTEAFF,TGTGCCAGCAGTTCCGGGTTGAACACTGAAGCTTTCTTT
TRBV10-3,TRBD2,TRBJ2-1,NA,CAISPTSGGSNEQFF,TGTGCCATCAGTCCGACTAGCGGGGGGAGCAATGAGCAGTTCTTC
TRBV19,TRBD1,TRBJ1-5,few,CASSTARQGWAQPQHF,TGTGCCAGTAGTACCGCCAGACAGGGGTGGGCTCAGCCCCAGCATTTT
TRBV4-1,NA,TRBJ1-5,NA,CASSQLNRGTGSNQPQHF,TGCGCCAGCAGCCAGCTGAATAGGGGAACGGGTAGCAATCAGCCCCAGCATTTT
TRBV5-5,NA,TRBJ2-2,few,CASSLALLAAGELFF,TGTGCCAGCAGCTTGGCCCTACTAGCCGCCGGGGAGCTGTTTTTT
TRBV7-9,NA,TRBJ2-5,NA,CASSFTSRQETQYF,TGTGCCAGCAGCTTTACTAGCCGACAAGAGACCCAGTACTTC
TRBV4-3,NA,TRBJ2-2,NA,CASSHPGTAKNTGELFF,TGCGCCAGCAGCCACCCGGGGACTGCTAAGAACACCGGGGAGCTGTTTTTT
TRBV5-4,TRBD2,TRBJ2-1,NA,CASSLGTSGNEQFF,TGTGCCAGCAGCTTGGGGACTAGCGGCAATGAGCAGTTCTTC
TRBV3-1/TRBV3-2,TRBD1,TRBJ1-4,once,CASSQGQAGEANEKLFF,TGTGCCAGCAGCCAGGGACAGGCTGGGGAGGCGAATGAAAAACTGTTTTTT
TRBV6-6,TRBD2,TRBJ2-7,once,CATTPGLAGYEQYF,TGTGCCACCACCCCGGGACTAGCGGGCTACGAGCAGTACTTC
TRBV11-2,NA,TRBJ1-3,NA,CASTPSRVLSGNTIYF,TGTGCCAGCACTCCATCCCGGGTCCTCTCTGGAAACACCATATATTTT
TRBV11-2,NA,TRBJ2-3,NA,CASSLAAGTDTDTQYF,TGTGCCAGCAGCTTAGCCGCAGGTACCGATACAGATACGCAGTATTTT
TRBV6-4,TRBD1,TRBJ1-5,NA,CASKTTGGGQPQHF,TGTGCCAGCAAGACGACAGGGGGCGGTCAGCCCCAGCATTTT
TRBV27,TRBD2,TRBJ2-7,NA,CASSSRLAGSYEQYF,TGTGCCAGCAGTTCCCGCCTAGCGGGGAGCTACGAGCAGTACTTC
TRBV20-1,TRBD2,TRBJ2-1,NA,CSAIDPFRRGYNEQFF,TGCAGTGCTATTGACCCTTTCAGGCGGGGGTACAATGAGCAGTTCTTC
TRBV6-2/TRBV6-3,TRBD1,TRBJ2-4,once,CASSRDRLAKNIQYF,TGTGCCAGCAGTCGGGACAGACTAGCCAAAAACATTCAGTACTTC
TRBV19,NA,TRBJ2-7,once,CASSIRQGPDEQYF,TGTGCCAGTAGTATTCGTCAGGGTCCCGACGAGCAGTACTTC
TRBV19,TRBD2,TRBJ2-3,NA,CASSISGSLTDTQYF,TGTGCCAGTAGTATTAGCGGGTCCCTCACAGATACGCAGTATTTT
TRBV5-6,NA,TRBJ2-7,few,CASSFTRGHEQYF,TGTGCCAGCAGCTTTACCAGGGGCCACGAGCAGTACTTC
TRBV28,NA,TRBJ1-2,NA,CASKEGSSNYGYTF,TGTGCCAGCAAAGAGGGCTCCAGTAACTATGGCTACACCTTC
TRBV28,TRBD1,TRBJ1-6,once,CASSLDPTGTALHF,TGTGCCAGCAGTTTAGATCCGACCGGGACAGCCCTCCACTTT
TRBV5-4,NA,TRBJ1-3,NA,CASSLAGSGNTIYF,TGTGCCAGCAGCTTGGCAGGGTCCGGAAACACCATATATTTT
TRBV9,NA,TRBJ2-5,NA,CASARDFVETQYF,TGTGCCAGCGCCCGGGACTTCGTAGAGACCCAGTACTTC
TRBV10-3,TRBD1,TRBJ1-5,NA,CAISGGQGVGQPQHF,TGTGCCATCAGTGGGGGACAGGGGGTGGGTCAGCCCCAGCATTTT
TRBV14,TRBD2,TRBJ2-1,NA,CASSPRGTSQFF,TGTGCCAGCAGCCCACGCGGGACTAGTCAGTTCTTC
TRBV18,NA,TRBJ1-5,NA,CASSRNGGGDQPQHF,TGTGCCAGCTCACGAAACGGAGGGGGGGATCAGCCCCAGCATTTT
TRBV27,TRBD2,TRBJ2-7,NA,CASSLGLADYEQYF,TGTGCCAGCAGTTTAGGACTAGCAGATTACGAGCAGTACTTC
TRBV27,TRBD2,TRBJ2-1,NA,CASSSIPGGDNEQFF,TGTGCCAGCAGTTCAATACCGGGGGGGGACAATGAGCAGTTCTTC
TRBV28,NA,TRBJ2-1,once,CASSFGVAKNEQFF,TGTGCCAGCAGTTTCGGGGTAGCAAAAAATGAGCAGTTCTTC
TRBV9,TRBD2,TRBJ2-3,NA,CASSPKGGGVTDTQYF,TGTGCCAGCAGCCCTAAGGGCGGGGGGGTTACAGATACGCAGTATTTT
TRBV5-1,NA,TRBJ2-5,NA,CASSLGGDRETQYF,TGCGCCAGCAGCTTGGGCGGGGATCGAGAGACCCAGTACTTC
TRBV20-1,NA,TRBJ2-2,once,CSASSGRRIANTGELFF,TGCAGTGCTAGTAGCGGACGAAGAATAGCGAACACCGGGGAGCTGTTTTTT
TRBV5-1,NA,TRBJ2-1,NA,CASSLGEFLYNEQFF,TGCGCCAGCAGCTTAGGGGAATTTCTTTACAATGAGCAGTTCTTC
TRBV29-1,TRBD1,TRBJ2-2,NA,CSVDLGTGFTGELFF,TGCAGCGTTGATCTTGGGACAGGGTTCACCGGGGAGCTGTTTTTT
TRBV28,NA,TRBJ2-2,NA,CASLLQRGTKPPTGELFF,TGTGCCAGCCTACTTCAAAGGGGGACTAAACCTCCCACCGGGGAGCTGTTTTTT
TRBV3-1/TRBV3-2,TRBD2,TRBJ2-1,NA,CASSQEVAGMGMFF,TGTGCCAGCAGCCAAGAGGTAGCGGGAATGGGAATGTTCTTC
TRBV9,NA,TRBJ2-1,NA,CASSVGVSGEQFF,TGTGCCAGCAGCGTAGGAGTATCCGGTGAGCAGTTCTTC
TRBV20-1,TRBD1,TRBJ1-4,NA,CSASPDRAGKLFF,TGCAGTGCTAGTCCTGACAGGGCCGGAAAACTGTTTTTT
TRBV5-4,NA,TRBJ1-1,NA,CASSLGTFGGTEAFF,TGTGCCAGCAGCTTGGGGACCTTCGGAGGCACTGAAGCTTTCTTT
TRBV27,TRBD2,TRBJ2-2,NA,CASSLIAGGPSTGELFF,TGTGCCAGCAGTTTGATAGCGGGAGGGCCCTCGACCGGGGAGCTGTTTTTT